This TCR beta chain was documented in a study of T cell responses to AZD1222 COVID-19 vaccine. Trimming took 7 bases from V and 3 from J, leaving 17 bases between them. CDR3 length equals 15 residues. From germline, CDR1 is SGHTA and CDR2 FQGNSA. This clone was seen once. Using immunoSEQ multiplex PCR, the repertoire was profiled, and TCRdb retains in-frame clones only, with some absent. The repertoire holds roughly 150,000 clones, with 85% to 95% as singletons. This TCR derives from an adult who received the AZD1222 COVID-19 vaccine. Sequenced here: peripheral blood, sampled 28 days after the second AZD1222 dose. This chain links TRBV7-2 with TRBJ2-3, with a possible D match to TRBD2 (7 bases). CDR3 bases: TGTGCCAGCATCCAAAAGGGGGGGAGAACAGATACGCAGTATTTT. Protein sequence: CASIQKGGRTDTQYF.